A single sample gave rise to the 20 T cell receptor beta chains below, sequenced in a study of early T cells in non-severe SARS-CoV-2 infection (dated by TCRdb to the early 2020s). The library was generated by 5' RACE. The instrument given in TCRdb is NextSeq 500. The public reads were reprocessed in TCRdb via fastp at Q25 and MiXCR, keeping in-frame beta chains. Every CDR3 protein is listed once, alongside the most common genes and DNA of its rows. The sample table records approximately 70,000 distinct CDR3 sequences; about 10% of these occur just once. Clones ranked in the top ten supply 5% to 7% of the sample. The sample here was whole blood, taken at baseline. These receptors came from an adult who was a healthcare worker with PCR-confirmed SARS-CoV-2 infection or an uninfected control (not recorded which).

This clonotype was seen at least ten times. The chain uses TRBV3-1 and TRBJ2-2, with D possibly being TRBD1 or TRBD2 (5 bases each). Trimming stripped 4 bases from V and 4 bases from J, with 16 bases between. Germline CDR1 is LGHDT and CDR2 is YNNKEL (reference sequence). The CDR3 consists of 16 residues. The CDR3 coding sequence is TGTGCCAGCAGCCCGGGGACCAAACTATTCACCGGGGAGCTGTTTTTT. It is translated as CASSPGTKLFTGELFF.

This clonotype was detected ten times or more. This chain connects TRBV11-2 to TRBJ1-3, with D unresolved. CDR3 size: 15 residues. Between the trimmed V and J ends, which lost 4 bases and 0 bases, there was a span of 10 bases. Per the germline V gene, CDR1 is SGHAT and CDR2 is FQNNGV. CDR3: CASSYPKISGNTIYF. The CDR3 nucleotides are TGTGCCAGCAGCTATCCCAAGATCTCTGGAAACACCATATATTTT. The whole variable domain, filled in from reference TRBV11-2 and TRBJ1-3, reads EAGVAQSPRYKIIEKRQSVAFWCNPISGHATLYWYQQILGQGPKLLIQFQNNGVVDDSQLPKDRFSAERLKGVDSTLKIQPAKLEDSAVYLCASSYPKISGNTIYFGEGSWLTVV.

The J gene is TRBJ2-6, the V gene TRBV7-6; D unresolved. V lost 0 bases and J lost 3, with 3 bases in between. Per the germline V gene, CDR1 is SGHVS and CDR2 is FNYEAQ. This CDR3 comprises 14 residues. CDR3 nucleotide sequence: TGTGCCAGCAGCTTAGCTTATGGGGCCAACGTCCTGACTTTC. Its protein product is CASSLAYGANVLTF.

This sequence joins TRBV7-2 and TRBJ2-3; D is undetermined. The germline V gene has CDR1 SGHTA and CDR2 FQGNSA. V lost 6 bases and J lost 4, with 5 bases in between. The length of the CDR3 is 11 residues. The CDR3 protein is CASRPSDTQYF. The CDR3 DNA is TGTGCCAGCAGACCTTCAGATACGCAGTATTTT. The full variable domain, with the rest looked up from reference TRBV7-2 and TRBJ2-3, is GAGVSQSPSNKVTEKGKDVELRCDPISGHTALYWYRQSLGQGLEFLIYFQGNSAPDKSGLPSDRFSAERTGGSVSTLTIQRTQQEDSAVYLCASRPSDTQYFGPGTRLTVL.

The CDR3 protein is CASSPGGTDNEQFF. The CDR3, as DNA: TGCGCCAGCAGCCCTGGGGGGACAGACAATGAGCAGTTCTTC. J is TRBJ2-1 and V is TRBV5-1; D perhaps matches TRBD1 (7 bases). The CDR3 is 14 amino acids. The V and J ends lost 4 bases and 5 bases respectively, with 13 bases between them. Germline assignment: CDR1 SGHRS and CDR2 YFSETQ. Filled out from reference TRBV5-1 and TRBJ2-1, the complete variable domain reads KAGVTQTPRYLIKTRGQQVTLSCSPISGHRSVSWYQQTPGQGLQFLFEYFSETQRNKGNFPGRFSGRQFSNSRSEMNVSTLELGDSALYLCASSPGGTDNEQFFGPGTRLTVL.

This rearrangement joins TRBV10-3 to TRBJ2-3; maybe TRBD1 (6 bases). This CDR3 is 15 amino acids long. Germline CDR1 is ENHRY and CDR2 is SYGVKD. V was pared by 6 bases and J by 0 bases, with 13 bases between. Here the CDR3 reads CAISRTVASTDTQYF. The DNA of the CDR3 is TGTGCCATCAGCCGGACAGTTGCTAGCACAGATACGCAGTATTTT.

This clonotype was counted a few times. The chain combines TRBV7-2 with TRBJ1-6, with 10 bases fitting TRBD1. After removal of 5 bases from V and 8 bases from J, the junction contained 3 bases not matched to a gene. CDR1 and CDR2 from the germline V gene are SGHTA and FQGNSA. This CDR3 has 14 amino acids. CDR3 region: CASSPDRGYSPLHF. The CDR3 DNA is TGTGCCAGCAGCCCGGACAGGGGGTATTCACCCCTCCACTTT.

This clonotype was counted at least ten times. The rearrangement joins TRBV21-1 to TRBJ1-1; no DNA check was done on the table's D call, TRBD1. TRBV21-1 is classified as a pseudogene. This CDR3 comprises 12 residues. CDR3 nucleotide sequence: TGTGCCAGCAACACAAAGGGCGCTGAAGCTTTCTTT. Residues: CASNTKGAEAFF.

In this sample, this clonotype turned up a few times. CDR3 nucleotides: TGTGCCAGCAGCCCCACCCCGACAAGTCTCAACACCGGGGAGCTGTTTTTT. It encodes CASSPTPTSLNTGELFF. The chain combines TRBV7-2 with TRBJ2-2; D ambiguous. V gave up 5 bases and J gave up 2 bases, with 18 bases separating them. In germline, CDR1 is SGHTA, CDR2 FQGNSA. The CDR3 extends over 17 amino acids.

The gene calls are TRBV5-5 and TRBJ2-5; perhaps TRBD2 as D (5 bases). V was cut by 3 bases and J by 5 bases, with 17 bases left in between. Germline V CDR1 and CDR2: SGHKS, YYEKEE (reference sequence). This CDR3 is 15 amino acids long. This CDR3 reads CASSSPTGFLETQYF. In nucleotides, the CDR3 is TGTGCCAGCAGCTCCCCAACGGGGTTCCTCGAGACCCAGTACTTC. The full variable domain, in which reference TRBV5-5 and TRBJ2-5 provide the parts outside the CDR3, is DAGVTQSPTHLIKTRGQQVTLRCSPISGHKSVSWYQQVLGQGPQFIFQYYEKEERGRGNFPDRFSARQFPNYSSELNVNALLLGDSALYLCASSSPTGFLETQYFGPGTRLLVL.

There are many counts of this clonotype. This rearrangement joins TRBV12-3 or TRBV12-4 to TRBJ2-1; perhaps TRBD2 as D (6 bases). V was clipped by 5 bases and J by 9 bases, with 20 bases between them. The CDR3 consists of 15 residues. The CDR3: CASSPTGTASGEQFF. The CDR3 DNA is TGTGCCAGCAGTCCGACCGGGACTGCGTCTGGTGAGCAGTTCTTC.

A few counts support this clonotype. The CDR3 DNA sequence: TGTGCCAGCAGCTTAGGCTCTTGGCGGGAAAGCACAGATACGCAGTATTTT. Its protein product is CASSLGSWRESTDTQYF. V usage is TRBV11-3 and J usage is TRBJ2-3; maybe TRBD2 (6 bases). Germline values: CDR1 SGHNT, CDR2 YENEEA. There are 17 residues in the CDR3. V lost 1 base and J 0 bases, leaving 14 bases between the germline ends.

This clonotype was seen only a few times. The genes are TRBV5-8 and TRBJ1-2; the D gene is possibly TRBD1 (5 bases). The CDR3 length is 14 residues. V lost 0 bases and J 1 base, leaving 7 bases between the germline ends. Germline assignment: CDR1 SGHTS and CDR2 YDEGEE. The CDR3: CASSLDRINYGYTF. The CDR3 DNA reads as TGTGCCAGCAGCTTGGACAGGATTAACTATGGCTACACCTTC.

This clonotype was seen more than once but under ten times. V and J are TRBV29-1 and TRBJ2-7; D gene unclear. The germline CDR1 and CDR2 sequences are SQVTM and ANQGSEA. Between the trimmed V and J ends, which lost 6 bases and 0 bases, there was a span of 15 bases. CDR3 size: 14 residues. In DNA form, the CDR3 reads TGCAGCGTGGTAGGGCTCCCGAGCTCCTACGAGCAGTACTTC. Its translation: CSVVGLPSSYEQYF.

This clonotype was found a few times. The chain couples TRBV5-1 to TRBJ2-3; D gene ambiguous. Trimming stripped 5 bases from V and 2 bases from J, with 18 bases between. The germline V gene has CDR1 SGHRS and CDR2 YFSETQ. The CDR3 consists of 16 residues. The CDR3 sequence is CASRVADGQPTDTQYF. CDR3 coding DNA: TGCGCCAGCAGGGTGGCCGACGGGCAGCCCACAGATACGCAGTATTTT.

This clonotype was observed at least ten times. The chain is built from TRBV29-1 and TRBJ2-7; 7 bases are shared with TRBD1. The germline CDR1 and CDR2 sequences are SQVTM and ANQGSEA. The CDR3 length is 13 residues. Trimming at V came to 8 bases and at J to 5 bases, leaving 12 bases not matched to a gene. The CDR3 loop is CSSKATGVDEQYF. CDR3 DNA: TGCAGCTCGAAAGCTACAGGGGTGGACGAGCAGTACTTC.

The chain has TRBV29-1 and TRBJ2-7; maybe TRBD2 (5 bases). The CDR3 is 9 residues long. In germline, CDR1 is SQVTM, CDR2 ANQGSEA. Trimming pared 8 bases from V and 4 bases from J, leaving 6 bases between. CDR3 amino acids: CSSGYEQYF. The CDR3 nucleotides read TGCAGCAGCGGATACGAGCAGTACTTC.

This clonotype was recorded a few times. This sequence joins TRBV7-2 and TRBJ2-7; 8 nucleotides match TRBD1. CDR3 length: 14 amino acids. Germline lookup yields CDR1 SGHTA and CDR2 FQGNSA. V lost 3 bases to trimming and J lost 6 bases; unmatched junction nucleotides: 7. The CDR3 protein is CASSLGQVSPEQYF. CDR3 in DNA: TGTGCCAGCAGCTTGGGACAGGTATCCCCCGAGCAGTACTTC.

The chain recombines TRBV20-1 with TRBJ2-3; 10 nucleotides line up with TRBD2. V lost 6 bases to trimming and J lost 5 bases; unmatched junction nucleotides: 8. The germline CDR1 and CDR2 sequences are DFQATT and SNEGSKA (reference sequence). CDR3 length: 14 amino acids. CDR3 sequence: CSAVSGGLEDTQYF. The CDR3 nucleotides are TGCAGTGCGGTTAGCGGGGGGCTGGAAGATACGCAGTATTTT.

In its sample, this clonotype was seen a few times. This chain links TRBV20-1 with TRBJ1-6; tentative D call: TRBD1 (6 bases). V was shortened by 4 bases and J by 7 bases, with 17 bases between the two germline ends. CDR1 is DFQATT and CDR2 is SNEGSKA in the germline V gene (reference sequence). The CDR3 is 15 amino acids. The CDR3 coding sequence is TGCAGTGCTAAAATGAGGGGCAGGGGCAATTCACCCCTCCACTTT. As protein: CSAKMRGRGNSPLHF.